Reported below is one T cell receptor (beta chain). This entry is derived from a study of blood T cell repertoires in COVID-19. Background on the study: Nucleic acid was either cDNA or gDNA, and it came from T cells, B-cell-depleted T cells, or PBMCs.

Ages ranged from about 18 to 90 years, with residence in some 25 US areas. Each participant's cohort was designated according to participant-reported clinical history. Original processing notes: Reference gene primer amplification yielded estimated nucleated cell counts. Profiling relied on immunoSEQ multiplex PCR, and the TCRdb table lists in-frame clones only, not all of them. That table gives V, J and clone size, and the DNA gave D and trimming. The sample yields under 200,000 clones, approximately 81% seen once. V was pared by 5 bases and J by 0 bases, with 9 bases of the junction left unmatched. Germline V gives CDR1 SEHNR, CDR2 FQNEAQ (reference sequence). The CDR3 covers 16 residues.

The TCR was taken from a man aged 60-69 years who had recovered from COVID-19. This chain uses TRBV7-9 with TRBJ1-2; 7 bases match TRBD1. The sample was PBMCs or T cells enriched from blood (not recorded which). The CDR3 region has the DNA TGTGCCAGCAGCGACCGGACAGGCGGGTCTAACTATGGCTACACCTTC. Encoded protein: CASSDRTGGSNYGYTF.